The clone carrying this T cell receptor (beta chain) was observed a few times. Its specificity is not known. The entry originates in a study of regulatory T cells in long-lasting Graves disease. Study context: Patients with persistent Graves' disease had over 5 years of antithyroid drugs and persistent TSH receptor antibodies. Study-wide results and caveats: Those with persistent disease had in common more public clonotypes (2,741) than new patients (around 910). Samples came from peripheral blood alone, without thyroid tissue. Lower TCR diversity characterized persistent Graves' patients relative to newly diagnosed patients.

This sample's time point: persistent/refractory GD, antithyroid drugs over 5 years with positive TRAb. From RNA extracted from PBMCs, the TCR library was made. For TCR beta, libraries came from iRepertoire HTBI primers and Arm-PCR of CDR3 regions. TCRdb re-called the multiplex PCR reads through MiXCR, storing one row per CDR3 protein. The sample carries about 340,000 distinct CDR3 sequences, about 20% recorded once. Per the germline V gene, CDR1 is MNHEY and CDR2 is SVGAGI. The CDR3 totals 14 residues. Trimming stripped 0 bases from V and 4 bases from J, with 9 bases between. This specimen consisted of peripheral blood mononuclear cells (PBMCs), obtained when the disease was refractory, from a patient treated with antithyroid drugs. The source of this sequence is a female donor with Graves disease. V and J are TRBV6-5 and TRBJ1-2; no clear D gene. CDR3 bases: TGTGCCAGCAGTTACTCGACCAAGACCTATGGCTACACCTTC. Residues: CASSYSTKTYGYTF.